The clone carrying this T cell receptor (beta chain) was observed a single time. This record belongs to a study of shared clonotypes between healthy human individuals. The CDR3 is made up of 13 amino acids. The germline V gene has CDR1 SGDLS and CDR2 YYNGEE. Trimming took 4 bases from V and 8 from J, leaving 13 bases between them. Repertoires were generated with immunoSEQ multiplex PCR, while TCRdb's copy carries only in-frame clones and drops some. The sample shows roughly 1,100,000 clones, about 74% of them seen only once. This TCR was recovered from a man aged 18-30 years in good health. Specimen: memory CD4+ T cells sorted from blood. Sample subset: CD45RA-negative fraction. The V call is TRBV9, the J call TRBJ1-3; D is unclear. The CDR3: CASSPRTLDTIYF. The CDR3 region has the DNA TGTGCCAGCAGCCCCCGAACCCTTGACACCATATATTTT.